The 28 T cell receptor beta chains in this list originate from one sample, sequenced in a study of cytomegalovirus exposure and HLA in healthy donors. Primers included in the PCR were 60 Vbeta and 13 Jbeta primers. Repertoires were generated with immunoSEQ multiplex PCR, while TCRdb's copy carries only in-frame clones and drops some. This specimen shows around 200,000 clones; the ten leading clones hold about 0.8%. Material for sequencing was PBMCs. The source is a young woman in good health and CMV-seropositive.

The chain is built from TRBV30 and TRBJ2-3, with 7 bases that match TRBD2. The J segment lost 14 bases and the V segment lost 5 bases, leaving 7 bases of the junction unmatched. Germline loops: CDR1 GTSNPN, CDR2 SVGIG (reference sequence). The CDR3 spans 10 residues. DNA for the CDR3: TGTGCCTGGGGGGGAGCGGGGAGGTATTTT. It yields the protein CAWGGAGRYF.

V usage is TRBV11-2 and J usage is TRBJ1-1, with D hard to call. Trimming shortened V by 0 bases and J by 0 bases, and 11 bases separated the two germline ends. The CDR3 runs 16 residues. CDR1 is SGHAT and CDR2 is FQNNGV in the germline V gene. DNA for the CDR3: TGTGCCAGCAGCTTAGATCTACCTGTCGTGAACACTGAAGCTTTCTTT. Its protein product is CASSLDLPVVNTEAFF.

The chain joins TRBV5-6 to TRBJ1-6, with D unresolved. The CDR3 is 15 residues long. Looked up from germline, CDR1 is SGHDT and CDR2 is YYEEEE. Trimming cost V 4 bases and J 4 bases, with 12 bases left between them. The CDR3 reads CASSPQRQYNSPLHF. The CDR3 region has the DNA TGTGCCAGCAGCCCCCAGCGGCAGTATAATTCACCCCTCCACTTT.

The chain has TRBV11-3 and TRBJ2-5; no clear D. The CDR3 is 13 amino acids. Germline loops: CDR1 SGHNT, CDR2 YENEEA. V was shortened by 5 bases and J by 3 bases, with 10 bases between the two germline ends. CDR3 in DNA: TGTGCCAGCAGCGGCAGCGAAGAAGAGACCCAGTACTTC. It specifies CASSGSEEETQYF. Based on the CDR3 plus reference TRBV11-3 and TRBJ2-5, the full variable domain is EAGVVQSPRYKIIEKKQPVAFWCNPISGHNTLYWYLQNLGQGPELLIRYENEEAVDDSQLPKDRFSAERLKGVDSTLKIQPAELGDSAVYLCASSGSEEETQYFGPGTRLLVL.

Concerning this clone: Other DNA sequences within the sample encode an identical CDR3. The genes are TRBV4-2 and TRBJ2-7, with 9 bases identical to TRBD1. The CDR3 has 16 residues. V shed 7 bases and J 6 bases; nucleotides not matched to a gene: 16. Germline values: CDR1 LGHNA, CDR2 YNFKEQ. Here the CDR3 DNA reads TGTGCCAGCAACTACGGACCAGGACAGGGGTTTTCCGAGCAGTACTTC. This sequence encodes CASNYGPGQGFSEQYF.

The chain is built from TRBV5-6 and TRBJ2-7, with 9 bases lining up with TRBD1. Germline CDR1 SGHDT, CDR2 YYEEEE. The CDR3 extends over 15 amino acids. The J segment lost 5 bases and the V segment lost 6 bases, leaving 12 bases of the junction unmatched. The CDR3 is CASTTPGTGFNEQYF. The CDR3 DNA reads TGTGCCAGCACCACCCCCGGGACAGGGTTTAACGAGCAGTACTTC.

CDR3 region: CASGTSGRDEQFF. The CDR3, as DNA: TGTGCCAGCGGGACTAGCGGGAGGGATGAGCAGTTCTTC. The chain links TRBV11-3 to TRBJ2-1, with 16 positions matching TRBD2. Germline V CDR1 and CDR2: SGHNT, YENEEA. The ends lost 8 bases at V and 8 bases at J; junction bases unmatched: 0. This CDR3 is 13 amino acids long.

The J gene is TRBJ1-2, the V gene TRBV7-2; 10 bases fit TRBD1. The length of the CDR3 is 17 residues. The ends lost 5 bases at V and 4 bases at J; junction bases unmatched: 13. Per the germline V gene, CDR1 is SGHTA and CDR2 is FQGNSA. CDR3 residues: CASSPQGGTGAFYGYTF. CDR3 coding DNA: TGTGCCAGCAGCCCCCAGGGCGGGACAGGGGCTTTCTATGGCTACACCTTC.

The V call is TRBV2, the J call TRBJ2-1; 9 positions agree with TRBD2. V was pared by 8 bases and J by 3 bases, with 2 bases of the junction left unmatched. CDR1 and CDR2 from the germline V gene are SNHLY and FYNNEI. The CDR3 runs 13 residues. As DNA, the CDR3 is TGTGCCAGCGGCGGGAGGGGCTACAATGAGCAGTTCTTC. It translates to CASGGRGYNEQFF.

V usage is TRBV7-9 and J usage is TRBJ2-2; D ambiguous. The CDR3 is 14 residues long. V was shortened by 1 base and J by 1 base, with 4 bases between the two germline ends. CDR1 and CDR2 from the germline V gene are SEHNR and FQNEAQ (reference sequence). CDR3 protein: CASSLVQNTGELFF. CDR3 in DNA: TGTGCCAGCAGCTTAGTACAGAACACCGGGGAGCTGTTTTTT. Supplemented by reference TRBV7-9 and TRBJ2-2, the full variable domain reads DTGVSQNPRHKITKRGQNVTFRCDPISEHNRLYWYRQTLGQGPEFLTYFQNEAQLEKSRLLSDRFSAERPKGSFSTLEIQRTEQGDSAMYLCASSLVQNTGELFFGEGSRLTVL.

V and J are TRBV5-6 and TRBJ2-3, with D perhaps TRBD2 (6 bases). CDR1 and CDR2 from the germline V gene are SGHDT and YYEEEE. The CDR3 runs to 15 residues. Trimming stripped 6 bases from V and 2 bases from J, with 16 bases between. CDR3 region: CASIRLVADTDTQYF. The CDR3 bases are TGTGCCAGCATACGATTGGTAGCGGACACAGATACGCAGTATTTT.

The chain links TRBV6-5 to TRBJ2-7; possibly TRBD2 for D (5 bases). The CDR3 is made up of 15 amino acids. Germline CDR1 is MNHEY and CDR2 is SVGAGI. Trimming cost V 0 bases and J 2 bases, with 11 bases left between them. CDR3 amino acids: CASSYSVSGTYEQYF. The CDR3 DNA is TGTGCCAGCAGTTACTCGGTGAGCGGAACCTACGAGCAGTACTTC.

The chain links TRBV18 to TRBJ2-7; TRBD1 agrees at 7 bases. Trimming at V came to 3 bases and at J to 5 bases, leaving 4 bases not matched to a gene. This CDR3 comprises 13 residues. CDR1 and CDR2 from the germline V gene are KGHSH and LQKENI. In nucleotides, the CDR3 is TGTGCCAGCTCACCGGGACAGCAAGACGAGCAGTACTTC. This translates into CASSPGQQDEQYF. Together with reference TRBV18 and TRBJ2-7, the CDR3 gives the full variable domain: NAGVMQNPRHLVRRRGQEARLRCSPMKGHSHVYWYRQLPEEGLKFMVYLQKENIIDESGMPKERFSAEFPKEGPSILRIQQVVRGDSAAYFCASSPGQQDEQYFGPGTRLTVT.

The chain has TRBV14 and TRBJ2-2; TRBD1 might be the D (5 bases). Germline V gene data show CDR1 as SGHDN and CDR2 as FVKESK. The CDR3 totals 17 residues. V was clipped by 0 bases and J by 1 base, with 12 bases between them. The CDR3, as DNA: TGTGCCAGCAGCCAAGAGTTGGGGCCCTTGAACACCGGGGAGCTGTTTTTT. The encoded protein is CASSQELGPLNTGELFF.

The chain employs TRBV5-6 and TRBJ2-3; 7 bases line up with TRBD2. Germline values: CDR1 SGHDT, CDR2 YYEEEE. The CDR3 has 15 residues. The V segment lost 3 bases and the J segment 1 base; nucleotides outside the gene matches: 5. The CDR3 sequence: CASSYAGVGTDTQYF. The CDR3 bases are TGTGCCAGCAGCTACGCGGGAGTGGGCACAGATACGCAGTATTTT.

The chain uses TRBV10-3 and TRBJ1-1; 8 nucleotides match TRBD1. The CDR3 sequence is 13 residues long. The germline V gene has CDR1 ENHRY and CDR2 SYGVKD. J lost 3 bases, V lost 7 bases, and 4 bases had no gene match. CDR3 sequence reads: CAIKGTGDTEAFF. The CDR3 nucleotides are TGTGCCATCAAGGGGACAGGAGACACTGAAGCTTTCTTT.

The rearrangement uses TRBV29-1 and TRBJ2-1, with a possible D match to TRBD2 (5 bases). V dropped 4 bases and J dropped 6 bases, with 13 bases sitting between them. There are 13 residues in the CDR3. From germline, CDR1 is SQVTM and CDR2 ANQGSEA. CDR3 in DNA: TGCAGCGTTGCCGGACTGGGCGCCAATGAGCAGTTCTTC. It translates to CSVAGLGANEQFF.

The chain carries TRBV9 and TRBJ2-5; D is unresolved. This CDR3 region has 16 residues. Trimming took off 0 bases at V and 4 bases at J, with 16 bases between the two ends. Per the germline V gene, CDR1 is SGDLS and CDR2 is YYNGEE. The CDR3 spells CASSVGWAVGGETQYF. CDR3 sequence (DNA): TGTGCCAGCAGCGTAGGATGGGCTGTAGGTGGAGAGACCCAGTACTTC.

The chain couples TRBV7-6 to TRBJ2-3; D is perhaps TRBD2 (6 bases). With 4 bases removed from V and 1 base from J, the gap between germline ends came to 33 bases. The CDR3 has 22 residues. The germline CDR1 and CDR2 sequences are SGHVS and FNYEAQ. CDR3 bases: TGTGCCAGCAGCTCCCCTGTGGTCGGGGGAAGTGGGTTGGGGTTCGGCACAGATACGCAGTATTTT. It yields the protein CASSSPVVGGSGLGFGTDTQYF.

This chain links TRBV7-2 with TRBJ1-2; 9 bases match TRBD1. Trimming took 5 bases from V and 4 from J; bases not matched to a gene: 8. Germline lookup yields CDR1 SGHTA and CDR2 FQGNSA. This CDR3 contains 15 residues. The chain's CDR3 is CASSAGQGIGYGYTF. Here the CDR3 DNA reads TGTGCCAGCAGCGCCGGACAGGGGATCGGCTATGGCTACACCTTC.

This chain links TRBV7-9 with TRBJ1-3; TRBD1 is a possible D gene (6 bases). V was trimmed by 5 bases and J by 4 bases, leaving 15 bases between them. CDR3 length: 15 residues. Germline CDR1 and CDR2: SEHNR and FQNEAQ (reference sequence). The CDR3 DNA follows: TGTGCCAGCAGCCCCGACAGGACGAGGGGAAACACCATATATTTT. Residues: CASSPDRTRGNTIYF.

V usage is TRBV13 and J usage is TRBJ1-2, with D possibly being TRBD1 (6 bases). Germline V lookup: CDR1 PRHDT, CDR2 FYEKMQ (reference sequence). The CDR3 runs 15 residues. Trimming left V 4 bases short and J 6 bases short, with 18 bases between. The CDR3 reads CASSWGGGQGDGYTF. Written as DNA, the CDR3 is TGTGCCAGCAGCTGGGGTGGGGGCCAGGGAGATGGCTACACCTTC.

The chain employs TRBV13 and TRBJ1-1; no firm D call. The length of the CDR3 is 13 residues. V lost 3 bases to trimming and J lost 1 base, with 6 bases between them. From germline, CDR1 is PRHDT and CDR2 FYEKMQ (reference sequence). The CDR3 sequence: CASSFPGNTEAFF. The CDR3 nucleotides read TGTGCCAGCAGCTTTCCGGGGAACACTGAAGCTTTCTTT. The complete variable domain, with remaining parts taken from reference TRBV13 and TRBJ1-1, reads AAGVIQSPRHLIKEKRETATLKCYPIPRHDTVYWYQQGPGQDPQFLISFYEKMQSDKGSIPDRFSAQQFSDYHSELNMSSLELGDSALYFCASSFPGNTEAFFGQGTRLTVV.

The chain has TRBV6-1 and TRBJ1-2; 7 nucleotides line up with TRBD1. The trim removed 4 bases at V and 7 bases at J, leaving 6 bases unmatched. There are 13 residues in the CDR3. Germline loops: CDR1 MNHNS, CDR2 SASEGT. CDR3 protein: CASSVGQVPGYTF. CDR3 nucleotides: TGTGCCAGCAGTGTAGGACAGGTCCCTGGCTACACCTTC.

CDR3 in DNA: TGTGCCAGCAGCTTAGGGGACAGGGGTGCCCATCAGCCCCAGCATTTT. Protein: CASSLGDRGAHQPQHF. This chain uses TRBV7-9 with TRBJ1-5; 10 nucleotides line up with TRBD1. The CDR3 has 16 amino acids. CDR1 is SEHNR, CDR2 FQNEAQ, per germline (reference sequence). The trim removed 1 base at V and 5 bases at J, leaving 5 bases unmatched.

CDR3 in amino acids: CASSSTRDTSHWAYEQYF. CDR3 DNA: TGTGCCAGCAGCTCTACCCGGGACACCTCCCATTGGGCCTACGAGCAGTACTTC. This chain joins TRBV7-7 and TRBJ2-7, with D possibly being TRBD1 (6 bases). This CDR3 contains 18 residues. Germline values: CDR1 SSHAT, CDR2 FNYEAQ (reference sequence). V was cut by 4 bases and J by 2 bases, with 24 bases left in between.

The chain carries TRBV30 and TRBJ2-7; tentative D call: TRBD2 (5 bases). From germline, CDR1 is GTSNPN and CDR2 SVGIG (reference sequence). With 5 bases removed from V and 5 bases from J, the gap between germline ends came to 13 bases. The CDR3 loop spans 12 amino acids. CDR3 sequence reads: CAWGRLSDEQYF. CDR3 nucleotide sequence: TGTGCCTGGGGGAGACTTTCCGACGAGCAGTACTTC.

The chain carries TRBV30 and TRBJ2-3; 7 positions agree with TRBD2. Germline V CDR1 and CDR2: GTSNPN, SVGIG (reference sequence). This CDR3 comprises 14 residues. V gave up 7 bases and J gave up 4 bases; unmatched junction bases: 11. CDR3: CAFENGGIADTQYF. The CDR3 DNA reads as TGTGCCTTTGAAAACGGGGGGATTGCAGATACGCAGTATTTT.